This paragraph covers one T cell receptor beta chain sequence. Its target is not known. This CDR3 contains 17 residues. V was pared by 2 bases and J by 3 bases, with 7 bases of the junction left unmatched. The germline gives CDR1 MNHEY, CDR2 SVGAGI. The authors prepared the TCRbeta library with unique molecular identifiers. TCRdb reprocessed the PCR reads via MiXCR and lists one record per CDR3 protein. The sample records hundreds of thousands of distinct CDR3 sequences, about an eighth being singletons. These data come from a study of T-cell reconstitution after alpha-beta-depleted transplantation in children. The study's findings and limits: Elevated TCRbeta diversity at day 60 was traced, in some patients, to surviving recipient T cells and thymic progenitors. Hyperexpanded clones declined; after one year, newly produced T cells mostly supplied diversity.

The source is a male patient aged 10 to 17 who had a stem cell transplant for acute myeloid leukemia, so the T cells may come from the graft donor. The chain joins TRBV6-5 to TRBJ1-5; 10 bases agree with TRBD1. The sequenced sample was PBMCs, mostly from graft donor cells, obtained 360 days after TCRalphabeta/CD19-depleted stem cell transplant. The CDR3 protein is CASSYAAGTGDNQPQHF. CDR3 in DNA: TGTGCCAGCAGTTACGCGGCCGGGACAGGGGACAATCAGCCCCAGCATTTT.